These 11 T cell receptor beta chains were all obtained from the same sample, sequenced in a study of OX40 agonist ivuxolimab in advanced cancers. The repertoire was sequenced with immunoSEQ multiplex PCR; TCRdb's copy has only in-frame clones and lacks some. The sample has some 73,000 clones; more than 85% are singletons. Sequenced here: CD4+ or CD8+ T cells sorted from blood, sampled in a trial of the OX40 agonist ivuxolimab. Receptors originate from an adult with an advanced solid tumor such as melanoma, head and neck, liver or kidney cancer.

As for this clone: Other DNA sequences from this sample encode an identical CDR3 as well. V and J are TRBV18 and TRBJ2-7, with a tentative D call TRBD2 (6 bases). The germline V and J ends were trimmed by 1 base and 4 bases, with 8 bases remaining between them. CDR3 size: 13 residues. The germline CDR1 and CDR2 sequences are KGHSH and LQKENI. The CDR3 reads CASSPLADYEQYF. The CDR3 DNA reads as TGTGCCAGCTCACCACTAGCGGATTACGAGCAGTACTTC.

This chain joins TRBV19 and TRBJ2-3; 8 nucleotides agree with TRBD2. The CDR3 consists of 14 residues. V lost 3 bases to trimming and J lost 5 bases; unmatched junction nucleotides: 4. Germline assignment: CDR1 LNHDA and CDR2 SQIVND (reference sequence). CDR3 residues: CASSMRGAEDTQYF. CDR3 DNA sequence: TGTGCCAGTAGTATGCGGGGGGCGGAAGATACGCAGTATTTT. Complete variable domain (other parts from reference TRBV19 and TRBJ2-3): DGGITQSPKYLFRKEGQNVTLSCEQNLNHDAMYWYRQDPGQGLRLIYYSQIVNDFQKGDIAEGYSVSREKKESFPLTVTSAQKNPTAFYLCASSMRGAEDTQYFGPGTRLTVL.

This chain links TRBV5-8 with TRBJ2-7; no firm D call. V lost 4 bases and J 6 bases, leaving 14 bases between the germline ends. This CDR3 contains 13 residues. The V gene's germline CDR1 is SGHTS and CDR2 YDEGEE. CDR3 DNA: TGTGCCAGCAGCCAACTTCGGGCTGGCGAGCAGTACTTC. It encodes CASSQLRAGEQYF.

This clone was seen only once. J is TRBJ2-6 and V is TRBV14, with D tentatively TRBD2 (5 bases). V lost 8 bases and J lost 0, with 11 bases in between. Germline V gene lookup returns CDR1 SGHDN and CDR2 FVKESK. This CDR3 comprises 15 residues. CDR3 DNA: TGTGCCAGCGGCGGGCCGCCCTCTGGGGCCAACGTCCTGACTTTC. This encodes CASGGPPSGANVLTF.

The chain joins TRBV7-9 to TRBJ2-5; D is uncertain. The V and J ends lost 5 bases and 1 base respectively, with 5 bases between them. Per the germline V gene, CDR1 is SEHNR and CDR2 is FQNEAQ (reference sequence). This CDR3 comprises 12 residues. The CDR3 DNA is TGTGCCAGCAGCCAGACCCAAGAGACCCAGTACTTC. It yields the protein CASSQTQETQYF. Full variable domain (missing parts from reference TRBV7-9 and TRBJ2-5): DTGVSQNPRHKITKRGQNVTFRCDPISEHNRLYWYRQTLGQGPEFLTYFQNEAQLEKSRLLSDRFSAERPKGSFSTLEIQRTEQGDSAMYLCASSQTQETQYFGPGTRLLVL.

As concerns this clone: Other nucleotide sequences from this sample produce the same CDR3. The rearrangement joins TRBV6-5 to TRBJ1-5; possible D gene TRBD1, 5 bases. The CDR3 contains 14 residues. V was cut by 6 bases and J by 5 bases, with 14 bases left in between. The V gene's germline CDR1 is MNHEY and CDR2 SVGAGI. CDR3 sequence: CASRPDRLYQPQHF. CDR3 DNA: TGTGCCAGCAGACCTGACAGACTCTATCAGCCCCAGCATTTT.

The gene calls are TRBV19 and TRBJ1-1, with 10 bases aligning to TRBD1. V lost 3 bases, J lost 1 base, and 11 bases stayed unmatched. This CDR3 spans 18 amino acids. Germline V gives CDR1 LNHDA, CDR2 SQIVND (reference sequence). The CDR3: CASSIREGQGISNTEAFF. Here the CDR3 DNA reads TGTGCCAGTAGTATCCGTGAGGGACAGGGGATTTCGAACACTGAAGCTTTCTTT.

The chain is built from TRBV7-3 and TRBJ2-2; tentatively, D is TRBD1 (5 bases). This CDR3 comprises 15 residues. V lost 4 bases and J lost 6, with 15 bases in between. CDR1 is SGHTA and CDR2 is FQGTGA in the germline V gene. The chain's CDR3 is CASSSPGYGAGELFF. CDR3 coding DNA: TGTGCCAGCAGCTCCCCAGGGTACGGCGCCGGGGAGCTGTTTTTT.

The rearrangement links TRBV5-1 to TRBJ2-3; no firm D call. This CDR3 is built from 13 residues. Trimming took off 2 bases at V and 9 bases at J, with 13 bases between the two ends. The germline V gene has CDR1 SGHRS and CDR2 YFSETQ. CDR3 in amino acids: CASSFDPQGTQYF. The CDR3 nucleotides are TGCGCCAGCAGCTTTGACCCACAAGGAACGCAGTATTTT.

This sequence joins TRBV9 and TRBJ2-7; D is ambiguous. Trimming left V 1 base short and J 2 bases short, with 1 base between. The CDR3 length is 11 residues. CDR1 SGDLS and CDR2 YYNGEE come from the germline V gene. The CDR3 nucleotides are TGTGCCAGCAGCGTAACCTACGAGCAGTACTTC. Residues: CASSVTYEQYF. The whole variable domain, filled in from reference TRBV9 and TRBJ2-7, reads DSGVTQTPKHLITATGQRVTLRCSPRSGDLSVYWYQQSLDQGLQFLIQYYNGEERAKGNILERFSAQQFPDLHSELNLSSLELGDSALYFCASSVTYEQYFGPGTRLTVT.

The J gene is TRBJ1-5, the V gene TRBV7-9, with D perhaps TRBD1 (5 bases). This CDR3 spans 13 amino acids. From germline, CDR1 is SEHNR and CDR2 FQNEAQ (reference sequence). With 4 bases removed from V and 4 bases from J, the gap between germline ends came to 8 bases. The CDR3 DNA reads TGTGCCAGCAGCTCGCAGGGAAATCAGCCCCAGCATTTT. Translation: CASSSQGNQPQHF.